The T cell receptor beta chain described here comes from a study of blood T cell repertoires in COVID-19. Study-wide context: From the United States, Italy and Spain came samples of acute and convalescent COVID-19. Nucleic acid was either cDNA or gDNA, and it came from T cells, B-cell-depleted T cells, or PBMCs.

Germline CDR1 is SGHNT and CDR2 is YYREEE (reference sequence). The V and J ends lost 0 bases and 2 bases, in that order; junction bases with no gene match: 8. The CDR3 is 17 residues long. In the study's own analysis: Reference gene primer amplification gave estimated nucleated cell counts. Produced via immunoSEQ multiplex PCR; TCRdb's table is partial and in-frame only. That table gives V, J and clone size, and the DNA gave D and trimming. Among about 270,000 clones, roughly 84% were seen once, and the ten largest hold about 3.4%. Material for sequencing was peripheral blood. The genes are TRBV5-4 and TRBJ2-5; 9 nucleotides agree with TRBD2. This receptor was identified in a woman younger than 35 with acute or convalescent COVID-19. The CDR3: CASSLGLAGYRQETQYF. CDR3 sequence (DNA): TGTGCCAGCAGCTTGGGTCTAGCGGGATATCGACAAGAGACCCAGTACTTC.